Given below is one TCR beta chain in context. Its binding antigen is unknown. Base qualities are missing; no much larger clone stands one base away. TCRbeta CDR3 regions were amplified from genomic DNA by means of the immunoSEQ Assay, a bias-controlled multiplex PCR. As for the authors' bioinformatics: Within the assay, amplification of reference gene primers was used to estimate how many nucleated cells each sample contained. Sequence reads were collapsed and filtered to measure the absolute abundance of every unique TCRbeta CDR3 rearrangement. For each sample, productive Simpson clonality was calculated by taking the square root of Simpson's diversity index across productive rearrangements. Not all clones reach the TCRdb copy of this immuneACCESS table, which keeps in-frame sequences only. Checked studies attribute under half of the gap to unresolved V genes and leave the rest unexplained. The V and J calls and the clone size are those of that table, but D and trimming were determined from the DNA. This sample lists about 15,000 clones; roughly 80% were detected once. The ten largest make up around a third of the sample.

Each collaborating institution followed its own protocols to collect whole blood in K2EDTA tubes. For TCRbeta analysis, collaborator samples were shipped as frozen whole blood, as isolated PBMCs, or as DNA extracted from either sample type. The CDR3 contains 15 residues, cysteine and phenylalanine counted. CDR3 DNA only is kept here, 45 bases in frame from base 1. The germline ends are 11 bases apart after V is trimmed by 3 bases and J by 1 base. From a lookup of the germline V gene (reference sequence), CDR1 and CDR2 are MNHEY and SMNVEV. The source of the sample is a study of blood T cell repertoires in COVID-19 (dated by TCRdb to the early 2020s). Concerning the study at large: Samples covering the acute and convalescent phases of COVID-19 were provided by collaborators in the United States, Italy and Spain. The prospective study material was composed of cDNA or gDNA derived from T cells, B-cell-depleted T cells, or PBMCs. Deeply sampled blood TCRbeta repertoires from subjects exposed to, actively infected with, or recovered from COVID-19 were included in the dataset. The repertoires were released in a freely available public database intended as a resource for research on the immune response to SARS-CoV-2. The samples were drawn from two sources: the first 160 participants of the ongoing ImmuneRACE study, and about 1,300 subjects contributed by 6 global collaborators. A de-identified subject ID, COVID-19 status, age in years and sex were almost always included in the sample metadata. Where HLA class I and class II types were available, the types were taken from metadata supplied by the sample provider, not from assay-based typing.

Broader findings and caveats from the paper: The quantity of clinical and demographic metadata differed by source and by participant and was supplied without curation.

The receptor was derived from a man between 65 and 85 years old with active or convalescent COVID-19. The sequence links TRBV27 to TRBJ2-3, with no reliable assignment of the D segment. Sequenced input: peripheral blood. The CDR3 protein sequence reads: CASSLMAHGTDTQYF. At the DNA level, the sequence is TGTGCCAGCAGTTTGATGGCCCATGGCACAGATACGCAGTATTTT.